This is a list of T cell receptor beta chains from one sample in a study of long-term antiretroviral therapy in people with HIV. The assay was immunoSEQ multiplex PCR, and TCRdb's table has in-frame clones only and misses some. Of roughly 38,000 clones in the sample, around four fifths were seen once. The sequencing used unsorted PBMCs, collected 0.3 years after starting antiretroviral therapy. Receptors were obtained from a man aged 18 to 30 with HIV. Each CDR3 is given with its conserved first and last residue. A D gene is named only where the DNA matches it firmly. Not all rows give a size; the values are once, few, many and, for expanded clones, a class.

J gene: TRBJ1-5
D gene: NA
V gene: TRBV5-5
clone size: NA
CDR3 protein: CASSFFVNQPQHF
CDR3 DNA: TGTGCCAGCAGCTTTTTTGTGAATCAGCCCCAGCATTTT

J gene: TRBJ1-1
D gene: NA
V gene: TRBV27
clone size: NA
CDR3 protein: CASSFKQNTEAFF
CDR3 DNA: TGTGCCAGCAGTTTTAAACAGAACACTGAAGCTTTCTTT

J gene: TRBJ1-2
D gene: TRBD1
V gene: TRBV10-3
clone size: NA
CDR3 protein: CAIMRGQGNYGYTF
CDR3 DNA: TGTGCCATCATGAGGGGACAGGGAAACTATGGCTACACCTTC

J gene: TRBJ2-2
D gene: TRBD1
V gene: TRBV23-1
clone size: NA
CDR3 protein: CASRQGAGELFF
CDR3 DNA: TGCGCCAGCAGACAGGGGGCCGGGGAGCTGTTTTTT

J gene: TRBJ2-7
D gene: TRBD2
V gene: TRBV5-4
clone size: NA
CDR3 protein: CASSFSGGDYEQYF
CDR3 DNA: TGTGCCAGCAGCTTTTCGGGAGGGGACTACGAGCAGTACTTC

J gene: TRBJ2-7
D gene: NA
V gene: TRBV7-2
clone size: NA
CDR3 protein: CASSSMDRFYEQYF
CDR3 DNA: TGTGCCAGCAGCTCGATGGACAGATTCTACGAGCAGTACTTC

J gene: TRBJ2-2
D gene: TRBD1
V gene: TRBV4-3
clone size: NA
CDR3 protein: CASSLSDRGTGELFF
CDR3 DNA: TGCGCCAGCAGCCTCTCGGACAGGGGGACCGGGGAGCTGTTTTTT

J gene: TRBJ2-7
D gene: NA
V gene: TRBV5-1
clone size: NA
CDR3 protein: CASSFQGPSYEQYF
CDR3 DNA: TGCGCCAGCAGCTTCCAGGGGCCTTCGTACGAGCAGTACTTC

J gene: TRBJ1-1
D gene: NA
V gene: TRBV5-4
clone size: few
CDR3 protein: CASSAGAEAFF
CDR3 DNA: TGTGCCAGCAGCGCCGGGGCTGAAGCTTTCTTT

J gene: TRBJ1-6
D gene: NA
V gene: TRBV5-1
clone size: NA
CDR3 protein: CASSLVSDNSPLHF
CDR3 DNA: TGCGCCAGCAGCTTGGTTTCGGATAATTCACCCCTCCACTTT

J gene: TRBJ2-7
D gene: TRBD1
V gene: TRBV7-9
clone size: NA
CDR3 protein: CASSPTGQNYEQYF
CDR3 DNA: TGTGCCAGCAGCCCGACGGGACAGAACTACGAGCAGTACTTC

J gene: TRBJ2-7
D gene: NA
V gene: TRBV2
clone size: NA
CDR3 protein: CASTLSDISGYEQYF
CDR3 DNA: TGTGCCAGCACCCTCAGCGACATCAGCGGTTACGAGCAGTACTTC

J gene: TRBJ2-2
D gene: NA
V gene: TRBV10-1
clone size: NA
CDR3 protein: CASSLTDTGELFF
CDR3 DNA: TGCGCCAGCAGTCTGACAGACACCGGGGAGCTGTTTTTT

J gene: TRBJ2-3
D gene: TRBD2
V gene: TRBV4-1
clone size: NA
CDR3 protein: CASSQDGLAGDTQYF
CDR3 DNA: TGCGCCAGCAGCCAAGATGGACTAGCGGGGGATACGCAGTATTTT

J gene: TRBJ2-3
D gene: TRBD2
V gene: TRBV10-3
clone size: once
CDR3 protein: CAISESERGGHNTQYF
CDR3 DNA: TGTGCCATCAGTGAGTCGGAGCGGGGGGGCCACAATACGCAGTATTTT

J gene: TRBJ2-5
D gene: NA
V gene: TRBV5-6
clone size: NA
CDR3 protein: CASSLWKGLETQYF
CDR3 DNA: TGTGCCAGCAGCTTGTGGAAGGGACTTGAGACCCAGTACTTC